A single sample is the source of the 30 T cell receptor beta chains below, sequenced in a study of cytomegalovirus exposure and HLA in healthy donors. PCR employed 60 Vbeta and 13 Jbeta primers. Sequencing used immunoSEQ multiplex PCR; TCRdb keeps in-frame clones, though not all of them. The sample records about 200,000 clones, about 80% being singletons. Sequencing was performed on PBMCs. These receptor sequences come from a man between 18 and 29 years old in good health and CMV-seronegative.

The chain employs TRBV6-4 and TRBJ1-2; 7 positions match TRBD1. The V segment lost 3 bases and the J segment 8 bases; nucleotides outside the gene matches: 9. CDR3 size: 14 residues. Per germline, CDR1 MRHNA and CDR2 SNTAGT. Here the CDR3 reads CASSETGRYGGYTF. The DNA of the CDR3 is TGTGCCAGCAGTGAGACAGGGCGATACGGGGGCTACACCTTC.

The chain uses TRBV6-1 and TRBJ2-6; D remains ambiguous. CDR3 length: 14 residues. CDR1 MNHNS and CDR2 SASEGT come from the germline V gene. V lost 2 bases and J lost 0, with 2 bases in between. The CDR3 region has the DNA TGTGCCAGCAGTGAACTCTCTGGGGCCAACGTCCTGACTTTC. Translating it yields CASSELSGANVLTF.

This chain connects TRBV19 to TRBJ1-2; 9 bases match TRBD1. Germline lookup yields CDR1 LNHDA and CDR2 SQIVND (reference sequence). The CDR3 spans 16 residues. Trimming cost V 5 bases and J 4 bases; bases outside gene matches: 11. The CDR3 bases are TGTGCCAGTAGTGCCACCGGGACAGGGTCCTTCTATGGCTACACCTTC. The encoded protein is CASSATGTGSFYGYTF.

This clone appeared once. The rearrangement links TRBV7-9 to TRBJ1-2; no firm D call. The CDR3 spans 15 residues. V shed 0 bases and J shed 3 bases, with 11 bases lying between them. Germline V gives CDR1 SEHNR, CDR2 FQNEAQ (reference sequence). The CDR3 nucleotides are TGTGCCAGCAGCTTAGCGACTACAGTGGACTATGGCTACACCTTC. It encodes CASSLATTVDYGYTF. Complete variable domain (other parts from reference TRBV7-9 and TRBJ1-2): DTGVSQNPRHKITKRGQNVTFRCDPISEHNRLYWYRQTLGQGPEFLTYFQNEAQLEKSRLLSDRFSAERPKGSFSTLEIQRTEQGDSAMYLCASSLATTVDYGYTFGSGTRLTVV.

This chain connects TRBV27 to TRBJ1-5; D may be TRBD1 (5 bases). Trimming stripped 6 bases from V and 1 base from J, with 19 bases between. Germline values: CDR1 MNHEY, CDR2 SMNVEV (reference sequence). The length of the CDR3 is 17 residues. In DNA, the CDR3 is TGTGCCAGCAGCCACCTGCCAGGCAGGGTAAGCAATCAGCCCCAGCATTTT. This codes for CASSHLPGRVSNQPQHF.

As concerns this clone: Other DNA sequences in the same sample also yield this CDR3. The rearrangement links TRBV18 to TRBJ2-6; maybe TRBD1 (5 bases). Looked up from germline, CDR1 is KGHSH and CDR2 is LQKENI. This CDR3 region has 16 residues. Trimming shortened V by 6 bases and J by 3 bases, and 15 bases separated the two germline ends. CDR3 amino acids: CASSPRRRDGANVLTF. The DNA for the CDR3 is TGTGCCAGCTCCCCCCGCCGCAGGGATGGGGCCAACGTCCTGACTTTC.

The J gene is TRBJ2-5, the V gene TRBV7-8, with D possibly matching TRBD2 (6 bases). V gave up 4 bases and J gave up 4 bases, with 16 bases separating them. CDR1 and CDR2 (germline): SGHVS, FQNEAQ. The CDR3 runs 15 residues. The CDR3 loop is CASSSRLTEGETQYF. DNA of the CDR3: TGTGCCAGCAGCTCCCGACTGACGGAGGGAGAGACCCAGTACTTC.

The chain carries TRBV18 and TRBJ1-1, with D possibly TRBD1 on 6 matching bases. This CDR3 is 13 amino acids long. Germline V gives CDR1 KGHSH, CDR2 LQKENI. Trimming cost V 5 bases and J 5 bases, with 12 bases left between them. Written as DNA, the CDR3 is TGTGCCAGCTCAGGTCAGGGGCGAACTGAAGCTTTCTTT. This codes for CASSGQGRTEAFF.

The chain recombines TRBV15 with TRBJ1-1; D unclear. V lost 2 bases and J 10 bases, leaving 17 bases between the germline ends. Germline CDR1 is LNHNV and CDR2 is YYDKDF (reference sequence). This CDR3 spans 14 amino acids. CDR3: CATSRSGEGRGAFF. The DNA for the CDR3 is TGTGCCACCAGCAGATCCGGGGAGGGTAGAGGAGCTTTCTTT. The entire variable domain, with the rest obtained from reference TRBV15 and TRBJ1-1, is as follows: DAMVIQNPRYQVTQFGKPVTLSCSQTLNHNVMYWYQQKSSQAPKLLFHYYDKDFNNEADTPDNFQSRRPNTSFCFLDIRSPGLGDTAMYLCATSRSGEGRGAFFGQGTRLTVV.

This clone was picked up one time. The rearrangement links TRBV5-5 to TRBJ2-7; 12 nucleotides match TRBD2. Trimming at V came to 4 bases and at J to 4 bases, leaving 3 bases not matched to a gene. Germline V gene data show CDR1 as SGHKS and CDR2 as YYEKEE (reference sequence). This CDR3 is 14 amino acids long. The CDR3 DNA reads TGTGCCAGCAGCCGACTAGCGGGAGAATACGAGCAGTACTTC. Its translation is CASSRLAGEYEQYF.

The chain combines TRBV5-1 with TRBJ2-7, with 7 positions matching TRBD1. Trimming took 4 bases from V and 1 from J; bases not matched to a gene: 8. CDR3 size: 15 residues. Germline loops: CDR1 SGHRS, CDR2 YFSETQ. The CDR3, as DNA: TGCGCCAGCAGCGTGGGGACAGTAGGTTCCTACGAGCAGTACTTC. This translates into CASSVGTVGSYEQYF. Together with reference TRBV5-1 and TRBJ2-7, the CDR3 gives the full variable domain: KAGVTQTPRYLIKTRGQQVTLSCSPISGHRSVSWYQQTPGQGLQFLFEYFSETQRNKGNFPGRFSGRQFSNSRSEMNVSTLELGDSALYLCASSVGTVGSYEQYFGPGTRLTVT.

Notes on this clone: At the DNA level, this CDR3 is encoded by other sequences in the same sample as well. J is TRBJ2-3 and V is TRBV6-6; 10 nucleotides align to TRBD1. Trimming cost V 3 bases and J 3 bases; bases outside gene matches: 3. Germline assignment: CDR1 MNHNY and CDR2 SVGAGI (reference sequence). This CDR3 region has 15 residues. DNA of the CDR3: TGTGCCAGCAGTTATCCGGGACAGGGGACAGATACGCAGTATTTT. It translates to CASSYPGQGTDTQYF.

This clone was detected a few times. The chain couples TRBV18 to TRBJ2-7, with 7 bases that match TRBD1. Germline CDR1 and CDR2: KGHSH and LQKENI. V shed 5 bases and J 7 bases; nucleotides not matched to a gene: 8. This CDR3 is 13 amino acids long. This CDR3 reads CASSSARGWEQYF. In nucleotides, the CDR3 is TGTGCCAGCTCATCGGCCAGGGGGTGGGAGCAGTACTTC.

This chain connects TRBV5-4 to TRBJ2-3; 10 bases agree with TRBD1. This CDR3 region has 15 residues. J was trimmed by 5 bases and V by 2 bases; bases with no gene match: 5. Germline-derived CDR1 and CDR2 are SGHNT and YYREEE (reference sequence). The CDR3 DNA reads TGTGCCAGCAGCTTCCAAGGGACAGGGGAAGATACGCAGTATTTT. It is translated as CASSFQGTGEDTQYF.

CDR3 nucleotides: TGTGCCAGCAGCTTAGGGACAGGGGAGTACCAAGAGACCCAGTACTTC. Residues: CASSLGTGEYQETQYF. This chain links TRBV7-3 with TRBJ2-5; 10 bases agree with TRBD1. The ends lost 2 bases at V and 0 bases at J; junction bases unmatched: 3. The V gene's germline CDR1 is SGHTA and CDR2 FQGTGA. This CDR3 contains 16 residues. Looking up the rest from reference TRBV7-3 and TRBJ2-5 gives the full variable domain: GAGVSQTPSNKVTEKGKYVELRCDPISGHTALYWYRQSLGQGPEFLIYFQGTGAADDSGLPNDRFFAVRPEGSVSTLKIQRTERGDSAVYLCASSLGTGEYQETQYFGPGTRLLVL.

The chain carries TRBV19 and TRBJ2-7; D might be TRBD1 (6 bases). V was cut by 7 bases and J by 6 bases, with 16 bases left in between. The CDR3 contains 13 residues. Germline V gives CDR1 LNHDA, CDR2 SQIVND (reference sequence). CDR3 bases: TGTGCCAGTATCTCGCCGGGACAAAGCGAGCAGTACTTC. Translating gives CASISPGQSEQYF.

CDR3 protein: CASSQVDMGLVSTEAFF. In DNA, the CDR3 is TGCGCCAGCAGCCAAGTTGATATGGGACTCGTTAGCACTGAAGCTTTCTTT. The rearrangement uses TRBV4-1 and TRBJ1-1, with a weak D call TRBD1 (5 bases). CDR3 length: 17 residues. CDR1 MGHRA and CDR2 YSYEKL come from the germline V gene. The V gene lost 1 base and the J gene lost 4 bases, with 19 bases spanning the gap.

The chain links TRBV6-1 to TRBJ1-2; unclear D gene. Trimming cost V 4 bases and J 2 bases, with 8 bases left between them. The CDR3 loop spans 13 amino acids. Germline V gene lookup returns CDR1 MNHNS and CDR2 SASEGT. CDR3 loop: CASSVEGNYGYTF. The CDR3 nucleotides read TGTGCCAGCAGTGTCGAGGGAAACTATGGCTACACCTTC.

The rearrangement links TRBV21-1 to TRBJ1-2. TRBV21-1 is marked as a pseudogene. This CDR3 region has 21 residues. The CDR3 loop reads CASSNTGDGAGRLGPNYGYTF. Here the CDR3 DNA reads TGTGCCAGCAGCAATACGGGGGATGGGGCGGGACGTTTGGGCCCTAACTATGGCTACACCTTC.

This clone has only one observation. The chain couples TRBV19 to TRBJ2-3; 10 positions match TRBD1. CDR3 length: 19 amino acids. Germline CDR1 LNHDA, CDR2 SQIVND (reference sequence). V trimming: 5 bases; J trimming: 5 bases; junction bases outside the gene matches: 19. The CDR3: CASSHPLNCGTGVIDTQYF. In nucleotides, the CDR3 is TGTGCCAGTAGTCACCCCCTCAACTGTGGGACAGGGGTCATAGATACGCAGTATTTT.

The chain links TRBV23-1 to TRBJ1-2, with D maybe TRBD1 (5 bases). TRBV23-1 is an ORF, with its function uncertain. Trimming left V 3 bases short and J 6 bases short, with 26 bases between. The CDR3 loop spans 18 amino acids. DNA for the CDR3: TGCGCCAGCAGTCATGTACCTCTCTTCCAGGGAATCCGCCATGGCTACACCTTC. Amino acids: CASSHVPLFQGIRHGYTF.

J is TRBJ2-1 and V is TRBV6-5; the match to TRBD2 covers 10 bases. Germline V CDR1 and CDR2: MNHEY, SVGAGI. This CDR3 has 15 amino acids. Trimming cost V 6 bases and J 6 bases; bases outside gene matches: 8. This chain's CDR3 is CASSYLAGVPNEQFF. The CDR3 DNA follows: TGTGCCAGCAGCTACCTAGCGGGAGTACCCAATGAGCAGTTCTTC.

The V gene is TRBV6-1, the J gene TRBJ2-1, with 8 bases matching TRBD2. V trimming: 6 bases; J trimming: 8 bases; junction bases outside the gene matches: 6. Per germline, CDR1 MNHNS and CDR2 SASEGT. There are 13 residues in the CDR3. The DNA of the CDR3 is TGTGCCAGCAGCCCCGGGGGGGTGGATGAGCAGTTCTTC. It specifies CASSPGGVDEQFF.

Here the CDR3 reads CASSGQGTPEKLFF. Here the CDR3 DNA reads TGTGCCAGCAGTGGACAGGGGACGCCCGAAAAACTGTTTTTT. This rearrangement joins TRBV2 to TRBJ1-4, with 8 bases lining up with TRBD1. The germline gives CDR1 SNHLY, CDR2 FYNNEI. This CDR3 contains 14 residues. V trimming: 4 bases; J trimming: 8 bases; junction bases outside the gene matches: 6.

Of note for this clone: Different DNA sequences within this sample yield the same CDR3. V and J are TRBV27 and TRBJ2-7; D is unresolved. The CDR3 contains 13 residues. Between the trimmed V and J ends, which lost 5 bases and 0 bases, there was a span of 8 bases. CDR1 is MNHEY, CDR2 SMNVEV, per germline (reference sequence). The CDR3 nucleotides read TGTGCCAGCAGTCTGACAAGCTCCTACGAGCAGTACTTC. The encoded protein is CASSLTSSYEQYF.

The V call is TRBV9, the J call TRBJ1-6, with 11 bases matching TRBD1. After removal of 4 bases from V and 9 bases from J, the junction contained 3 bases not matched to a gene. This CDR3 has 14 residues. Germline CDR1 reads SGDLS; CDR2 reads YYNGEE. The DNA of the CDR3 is TGTGCCAGCAGCCGGGGACAGGGGGGTTCACCCCTCCACTTT. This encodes CASSRGQGGSPLHF.

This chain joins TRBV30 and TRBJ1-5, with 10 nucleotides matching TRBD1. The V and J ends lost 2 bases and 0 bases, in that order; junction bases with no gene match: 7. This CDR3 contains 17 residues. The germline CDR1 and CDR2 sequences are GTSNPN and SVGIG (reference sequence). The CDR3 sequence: CAWSRDRGRDSNQPQHF. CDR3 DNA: TGTGCCTGGAGTCGGGACAGGGGCCGCGATAGCAATCAGCCCCAGCATTTT.

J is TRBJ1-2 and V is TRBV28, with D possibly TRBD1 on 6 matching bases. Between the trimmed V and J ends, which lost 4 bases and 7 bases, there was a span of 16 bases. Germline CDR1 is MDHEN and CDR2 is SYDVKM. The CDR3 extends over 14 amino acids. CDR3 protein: CASSSKGEGGGYTF. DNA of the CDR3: TGTGCCAGCAGTTCCAAGGGGGAAGGTGGTGGCTACACCTTC.

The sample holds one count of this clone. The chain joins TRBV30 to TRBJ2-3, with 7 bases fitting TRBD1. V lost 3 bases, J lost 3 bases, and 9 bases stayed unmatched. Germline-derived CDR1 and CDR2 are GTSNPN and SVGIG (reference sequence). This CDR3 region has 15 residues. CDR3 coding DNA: TGTGCCTGGAGCAGACAGGGATTATCAACAGATACGCAGTATTTT. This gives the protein CAWSRQGLSTDTQYF.

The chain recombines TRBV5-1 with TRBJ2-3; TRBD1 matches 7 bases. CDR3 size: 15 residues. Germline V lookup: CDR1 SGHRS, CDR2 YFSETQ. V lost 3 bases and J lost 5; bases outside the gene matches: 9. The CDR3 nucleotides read TGCGCCAGCAGCTGGGGACAGAACGTGATAGATACGCAGTATTTT. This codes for CASSWGQNVIDTQYF.